This T cell receptor beta chain was sequenced for a study of regulatory T cells in long-lasting Graves disease (dated by TCRdb to 2020 to 2023). About the full investigation: Patients with newly diagnosed Graves' disease had been on antithyroid drugs for under 3 months. Peripheral blood TCR sequencing and RNA sequencing compared persistent Graves' disease patients with newly diagnosed Graves' disease patients. The study was conducted in China and was registered as a clinical trial. TCR sequencing covered around 13 persistent and around 20 newly diagnosed Graves' disease patients, 33 samples in total. Study-wide findings and limitations: As a limitation, the authors acknowledged that the small sample size may reduce accuracy. Sequencing and analysis were restricted to the TCR beta chain. Patients with persistent disease shared more public clonotypes (approximately 2,500) than newly diagnosed patients did (966). Because the primary lesion, thyroid tissue, could not be accessed, the study looked at peripheral blood alone. Compared with newly diagnosed patients, patients with persistent Graves' disease had lower TCR Shannon entropy and fewer highly expanded clones, which suggests clonal expansion. TRBV28, TRBJ1-2 and TRBJ2-5 were preferentially used in persistent disease, while TRBV20-1 and TRBJ2-1 were favored in newly diagnosed disease.

Library generation was performed with multiplex PCR. Data came from an Illumina HiSeq 4000. CDR3 regions were amplified by Arm-PCR with iRepertoire HTBI primers to construct TCR beta libraries. Gel purification was performed on PCR products prior to sequencing. The original pipeline was this. Gene usage analysis of CDR3 amino acid clonotypes used the 55 to 80 TRBV and 14 to 15 TRBJ segments found across samples. Filtered high-quality paired reads were merged into contigs using COPE and FqMerger. Contigs were aligned with BLAST to IMGT TRBV, TRBD and TRBJ reference genes, and CDR3 was defined per IMGT. Clonotypes above 0.1% frequency were classified as highly expanded clones. Repertoire diversity was measured by Shannon entropy, and V-J evenness by the Gini coefficient. A clonotype found in more than one individual was treated as public. TCRdb redid the processing of the public reads, applying fastp at Q25 and MiXCR, and retained in-frame beta chains. Every CDR3 protein is listed once, alongside the most common genes and DNA of its rows. V and J calls and clone size were set by TCRdb, not the authors. In this sample the table shows hundreds of thousands of distinct CDR3 sequences, over 15% of which occur a single time. The ten largest clones capture roughly 27% of the sample.

V is shortened by 3 bases, J by 0 bases, and the region joining them spans 11 bases. Including cysteine and phenylalanine, the CDR3 has 15 amino acids. Only CDR3 DNA remains: 45 bases, in frame from the first base. CDR1 LNHDA and CDR2 SQIVND are derived from the germline V gene (reference sequence). Concerning this clonotype itself: Its recognized antigen is unknown. Base qualities are not provided; no much larger clone lies one nucleotide away.

The meaning of the sample's time point label: newly diagnosed GD, antithyroid drugs for less than 3 months. RNA was extracted from PBMCs in TRIzol for both TCR sequencing and RNA sequencing. Graves' disease was diagnosed according to American Thyroid Association guidelines. The patients came from an endocrinology department in Xi'an, China. From each patient, around 9.3 milliliters of peripheral blood was collected into an EDTA anticoagulant tube. Ficoll Paque Plus density gradient separation was used to isolate PBMCs, and no additional T cell sorting was done. An Agilent 2100 Bioanalyzer and agarose gel were used to check RNA quality, and a NanoDrop 2000 was used to measure RNA concentration. The same data also went into a second study, on T cells in Graves' hyperthyroidism and ophthalmopathy. Taken from the second paper: A patient counted as having stable Graves' hyperthyroidism if no progression to ophthalmopathy occurred over 18 months of follow-up. The hyperthyroidism patients were between 18 and 65 years old and newly diagnosed, with a disease duration of less than 2 months. Patients with uncontrolled infections, other autoimmune diseases, pregnancy or lactation were excluded. Diagnoses were based on clinical symptoms, serum thyroxine and TRAb, thyroid ultrasound and orbital computed tomography. For the first round of RT-PCR on the TCR CDR3, the HTBI primer set was used together with the Qiagen OneStep RT-PCR kit. Most expanded thyroid clonotypes (frequency above 0.001) were also detected in blood, suggesting blood repertoires may reflect thyroid immune responses. In cross-validation, a model built on a 13 V-J signature told ophthalmopathy apart from stable hyperthyroidism with less than 90% sensitivity and roughly 81% specificity, and in testing the same model reached 80%/75%. In validation, the model predicted progression to ophthalmopathy a median of around six months before onset, with about 70% sensitivity and almost 75% specificity. TCR V-J signatures able to tell the groups apart were searched for in a discovery cohort of some 97 patients, of whom over 40 had Graves' ophthalmopathy and 57 had stable Graves' hyperthyroidism. Prospective prediction of ophthalmopathy was tested in an independent validation cohort of approximately 19 hyperthyroidism patients and around 16 patients who later progressed to ophthalmopathy. The 100 discovery patients were randomly split 7:3 into training and test sets. The study also compared thyroid tissue and blood T-cell repertoires from several Graves' hyperthyroidism patients. Once sampling was done, hyperthyroidism patients were given methimazole at a starting dose of 30 mg daily, whereas ophthalmopathy patients were given high-dose intravenous methylprednisolone. Libraries were constructed in a second round of multiplex PCR, after which size selection and purification were carried out. Sequencing of the libraries was done on an Illumina HiSeq2000 using paired-end 100 bp reads. SOAPnuke was used to process the raw data, removing reads that contained adapters or uncalled bases, had a mean Phred below 15, or lacked an exact match to the constant primer or identifier. High-quality paired reads were merged with COPE v1.2.5, and unique nucleotide sequences were defined as clonotypes. Clonotypes were aligned to IMGT TRBV, TRBD and TRBJ reference segments using MiTCR v1.1. The analysis was restricted to V-J combinations with a frequency above 0.0001, which together covered around 99% of the repertoires. A TCS score was defined as the ratio of F50 (clonal expansion) to E x V (chaos), with BLOSUM62-based TCRdist applied between CDR3 peptides within each V-J. Welch's t-statistics and random forest reduced roughly 530 V-J features to about 12, which were used in a naive Bayes classifier (R e1071). Sample size was not statistically predetermined, and investigators were not blinded to group allocation. The paper describes TCR Vbeta CDR3 sequencing of 120 to 150 peripheral blood samples, made up of 43 ophthalmopathy patients, 70 to 75 hyperthyroidism patients and about 17 progressor patients.

The sequence is built from TRBV19 and TRBJ1-2; a weak D assignment points to TRBD1 (5 bases agree). The sequence was obtained from a man between 40 and 49 years old with Graves disease. Donor details come from another sample of the same person, matched by shared clones. Here the sequenced sample was peripheral blood mononuclear cells (PBMCs), taken at new diagnosis, from a patient treated with antithyroid drugs. The CDR3 region has the sequence CASSMRQLSNYGYTF. Here is the DNA: TGTGCCAGTAGTATGCGACAGCTCTCTAACTATGGCTACACCTTC.